These 5 T cell receptor beta chains were all obtained from the same sample, sequenced in a study of T cell repertoires in cytomegalovirus infection. TCRdb reprocessed the reads with MiXCR, giving one entry per CDR3 protein. The data show 100,000 to 150,000 distinct CDR3 sequences, about 10% seen once. Sequenced: PBMCs. These receptors all stem from a human donor in good health (CMV status not recorded). Some clones in this sample may be carry-over from other donors' samples.

This clonotype has a count of ten or more. This chain uses TRBV7-2 with TRBJ1-5; TRBD1 might be the D (6 bases). CDR3 size: 17 residues. Germline V CDR1 and CDR2: SGHTA, FQGNSA. The ends were cut back, 1 base at V and 0 bases at J, with 13 bases in the middle. The DNA for the CDR3 is TGTGCCAGCAGCTTAGGTTGGGCAGGGGATAGCAATCAGCCCCAGCATTTT. It translates to CASSLGWAGDSNQPQHF.

This clonotype came up many times. The gene calls are TRBV7-2 and TRBJ1-3, with 7 bases aligning to TRBD1. CDR3 size: 17 residues. With 5 bases clipped from V and 4 bases from J, the junction kept 14 bases outside the gene matches. CDR1 and CDR2 (germline): SGHTA, FQGNSA. CDR3 sequence: CASSLGDRPAGGNTIYF. The CDR3 DNA sequence: TGTGCCAGCAGCCTAGGGGACAGACCCGCCGGAGGAAACACCATATATTTT.

This clonotype was found many times. The CDR3 coding sequence is TGTGCCAGCAGCGGAGGGGGCAAGGGAAACACCATATATTTT. Amino acids: CASSGGGKGNTIYF. The rearrangement uses TRBV7-2 and TRBJ1-3, with TRBD1 matching over 7 bases. Germline-derived CDR1 and CDR2 are SGHTA and FQGNSA. The CDR3 has 14 residues. Trimming took 5 bases from V and 4 from J; bases not matched to a gene: 5.

This clonotype showed up many times. The chain uses TRBV7-9 and TRBJ1-1, with D possibly matching TRBD1 (6 bases). V was cut by 3 bases and J by 4 bases, with 9 bases left in between. There are 13 residues in the CDR3. Germline CDR1 is SEHNR and CDR2 is FQNEAQ (reference sequence). The CDR3 reads CASSFGGGTEAFF. The CDR3 bases are TGTGCCAGCAGCTTCGGAGGGGGCACTGAAGCTTTCTTT.

This clonotype was counted between two and nine times. The chain carries TRBV29-1 and TRBJ1-2; D ambiguous. CDR3 length equals 15 residues. The V end was cut by 7 bases, the J end by 3 bases, with 21 bases between. The germline V gene encodes CDR1 SQVTM and CDR2 ANQGSEA. In DNA, the CDR3 is TGCAGCGCCAGAGAATCAGGAAAAAGGGACTATGGCTACACCTTC. This gives the protein CSARESGKRDYGYTF.